Listed below are T cell receptor beta chains from one sample, sequenced in a study of early T cells in non-severe SARS-CoV-2 infection. TCRdb passed the 5' RACE reads through MiXCR, listing each CDR3 protein once. The table records fewer than 80,000 distinct CDR3 sequences, roughly 12% of them present only once. The sample here was whole blood, taken at baseline. Receptors were obtained from an adult who was a healthcare worker with PCR-confirmed SARS-CoV-2 infection or an uninfected control (not recorded which). Both conserved end residues are part of each CDR3. D genes are given only for firm matches. Size values are once, few and many counts, or a class for expanded clones, and some rows have none.

d_gene: -
v_gene: TRBV11-2
j_gene: TRBJ1-1
abundance: few
CDR3aa: CASTLLRTAYTEAFF
CDR3nt: TGTGCCAGCACCCTCCTACGGACAGCATACACTGAAGCTTTCTTT

d_gene: TRBD1
v_gene: TRBV27
j_gene: TRBJ1-1
abundance: -
CDR3aa: CASSLSNRGIEAFF
CDR3nt: TGTGCCAGCAGTTTATCGAACAGGGGAATTGAAGCTTTCTTT

d_gene: -
v_gene: TRBV28
j_gene: TRBJ2-7
abundance: many
CDR3aa: CASSLGGTVPSYEQYF
CDR3nt: TGTGCCAGCAGTTTAGGAGGGACAGTTCCATCCTACGAGCAGTACTTC

d_gene: TRBD1
v_gene: TRBV19
j_gene: TRBJ2-3
abundance: -
CDR3aa: CASGDRAADTQYF
CDR3nt: TGTGCCAGCGGGGACAGGGCGGCAGATACGCAGTATTTT

d_gene: -
v_gene: TRBV5-1
j_gene: TRBJ2-3
abundance: -
CDR3aa: CASSDSLRRDTQYF
CDR3nt: TGCGCCAGCAGCGACAGCCTCCGGCGGGATACGCAGTATTTT

d_gene: -
v_gene: TRBV12-5
j_gene: TRBJ2-2
abundance: -
CDR3aa: CASALSPNTGELFF
CDR3nt: TGTGCTAGTGCCCTCTCACCGAACACCGGGGAGCTGTTTTTT

d_gene: -
v_gene: TRBV6-6
j_gene: TRBJ2-2
abundance: -
CDR3aa: CATRERGSDTGELFF
CDR3nt: TGTGCCACTAGAGAGAGGGGATCCGACACCGGGGAGCTGTTTTTT

d_gene: TRBD1
v_gene: TRBV5-1
j_gene: TRBJ2-5
abundance: -
CDR3aa: CASRRDSQETQYF
CDR3nt: TGCGCCAGCAGACGGGACAGCCAAGAGACCCAGTACTTC

d_gene: TRBD2
v_gene: TRBV6-5
j_gene: TRBJ2-5
abundance: few
CDR3aa: CASRSATSGITGTQYF
CDR3nt: TGTGCCAGCAGAAGTGCGACTAGCGGAATAACTGGGACCCAGTACTTC

d_gene: -
v_gene: TRBV6-2/TRBV6-3
j_gene: TRBJ2-6
abundance: few
CDR3aa: CASTRGEFSGANVLTF
CDR3nt: TGTGCCAGCACCCGCGGGGAGTTCTCTGGGGCCAACGTCCTGACTTTC

d_gene: TRBD1
v_gene: TRBV4-1
j_gene: TRBJ2-7
abundance: many
CDR3aa: CASSHPDRASYEQYF
CDR3nt: TGCGCCAGCAGCCACCCAGACAGGGCCTCCTACGAGCAGTACTTC

d_gene: -
v_gene: TRBV6-2/TRBV6-3
j_gene: TRBJ1-1
abundance: many
CDR3aa: CASSYSTGEGTEAFF
CDR3nt: TGTGCCAGCAGTTACTCGACGGGCGAGGGCACTGAAGCTTTCTTT

d_gene: TRBD1
v_gene: TRBV6-6
j_gene: TRBJ2-1
abundance: few
CDR3aa: CASSYSRDRGLEQFF
CDR3nt: TGTGCCAGCAGTTACTCGAGGGACAGGGGGCTTGAGCAGTTCTTC

d_gene: -
v_gene: TRBV20-1
j_gene: TRBJ2-1
abundance: few
CDR3aa: CSARGTGFTDNEQFF
CDR3nt: TGCAGTGCTAGAGGGACCGGGTTTACCGACAATGAGCAGTTCTTC

d_gene: -
v_gene: TRBV11-2
j_gene: TRBJ2-4
abundance: few
CDR3aa: CASSLDPAKNIQYF
CDR3nt: TGTGCCAGCAGCTTAGATCCAGCCAAAAACATTCAGTACTTC

d_gene: -
v_gene: TRBV9
j_gene: TRBJ1-1
abundance: -
CDR3aa: CASSVVIAMMASKLLEAFF
CDR3nt: TGTGCCAGCAGCGTAGTTATTGCGATGATGGCGAGTAAGCTCCTGGAAGCTTTCTTT

d_gene: -
v_gene: TRBV12-5
j_gene: TRBJ2-1
abundance: few
CDR3aa: CASGLPTGTTSYNEQFF
CDR3nt: TGTGCTAGTGGGCTTCCCACCGGGACCACATCCTACAATGAGCAGTTCTTC

d_gene: TRBD2
v_gene: TRBV7-2
j_gene: TRBJ2-4
abundance: -
CDR3aa: CASSPITSGELNIQYF
CDR3nt: TGTGCCAGCAGCCCTATTACTAGCGGGGAATTAAACATTCAGTACTTC

d_gene: -
v_gene: TRBV13
j_gene: TRBJ2-5
abundance: many
CDR3aa: CASSLNFRKTQYF
CDR3nt: TGTGCCAGCAGCTTAAACTTCCGAAAGACCCAGTACTTC

d_gene: -
v_gene: TRBV7-8
j_gene: TRBJ2-1
abundance: many
CDR3aa: CASSLGPGLNNEQFF
CDR3nt: TGTGCCAGCAGCTTAGGTCCTGGCCTTAACAATGAGCAGTTCTTC

d_gene: -
v_gene: TRBV30
j_gene: TRBJ1-1
abundance: many
CDR3aa: CAWSRGENTEAFF
CDR3nt: TGTGCCTGGTCAAGGGGAGAGAACACTGAAGCTTTCTTT

d_gene: -
v_gene: TRBV3-1
j_gene: TRBJ1-2
abundance: -
CDR3aa: CASSQGFEGVLGYTF
CDR3nt: TGTGCCAGCAGCCAAGGTTTCGAGGGAGTCTTAGGCTACACCTTC

d_gene: -
v_gene: TRBV7-9
j_gene: TRBJ2-1
abundance: few
CDR3aa: CASSSTSYNEQFF
CDR3nt: TGTGCCAGCAGCTCAACCTCCTACAATGAGCAGTTCTTC

d_gene: TRBD1
v_gene: TRBV4-3
j_gene: TRBJ2-1
abundance: few
CDR3aa: CASSQELPGQGFLEQFF
CDR3nt: TGCGCCAGCAGCCAAGAGCTCCCGGGACAGGGGTTCCTTGAGCAGTTCTTC

d_gene: TRBD1
v_gene: TRBV7-9
j_gene: TRBJ1-1
abundance: few
CDR3aa: CASRPTGTVNTEAFF
CDR3nt: TGTGCCAGCAGGCCGACCGGGACAGTGAACACTGAAGCTTTCTTT

d_gene: -
v_gene: TRBV28
j_gene: TRBJ2-7
abundance: many
CDR3aa: CAIQTPGSPYEQYF
CDR3nt: TGTGCCATCCAGACCCCTGGGTCCCCCTACGAGCAGTACTTC

d_gene: -
v_gene: TRBV6-6
j_gene: TRBJ1-1
abundance: -
CDR3aa: CASSYSMGGGTEAFF
CDR3nt: TGTGCCAGCAGTTACTCGATGGGGGGAGGGACTGAAGCTTTCTTT

d_gene: TRBD1
v_gene: TRBV7-8
j_gene: TRBJ2-1
abundance: -
CDR3aa: CASSRGTGDYNEQFF
CDR3nt: TGTGCCAGCAGCCGGGGTACAGGGGACTACAATGAGCAGTTCTTC

d_gene: -
v_gene: TRBV6-6
j_gene: TRBJ2-3
abundance: -
CDR3aa: CASSYSRSASTDTQYF
CDR3nt: TGTGCCAGCAGTTACTCGAGGAGTGCGTCGACAGATACGCAGTATTTT

d_gene: -
v_gene: TRBV7-9
j_gene: TRBJ1-1
abundance: -
CDR3aa: CASSLAGTWEAFF
CDR3nt: TGTGCCAGCAGCTTAGCCGGGACTTGGGAGGCTTTCTTT

d_gene: -
v_gene: TRBV6-2/TRBV6-3
j_gene: TRBJ2-2
abundance: -
CDR3aa: CASTLEGAGTGELFF
CDR3nt: TGTGCCAGCACCCTCGAGGGCGCGGGGACCGGGGAGCTGTTTTTT

d_gene: -
v_gene: TRBV5-1
j_gene: TRBJ2-7
abundance: -
CDR3aa: CASSRDNYEQYF
CDR3nt: TGCGCCAGCAGCAGGGACAACTACGAGCAGTACTTC

d_gene: TRBD1
v_gene: TRBV9
j_gene: TRBJ2-4
abundance: -
CDR3aa: CASSVGRGQGPRDIQYF
CDR3nt: TGTGCCAGCAGCGTAGGAAGGGGACAGGGGCCTAGGGACATTCAGTACTTC

d_gene: -
v_gene: TRBV6-5
j_gene: TRBJ1-1
abundance: many
CDR3aa: CAAGVGTEAFF
CDR3nt: TGTGCCGCGGGGGTTGGCACTGAAGCTTTCTTT

d_gene: TRBD1
v_gene: TRBV20-1
j_gene: TRBJ2-7
abundance: -
CDR3aa: CSVQGDRDHEQYF
CDR3nt: TGCAGTGTCCAAGGGGACAGGGACCACGAGCAGTACTTC

d_gene: -
v_gene: TRBV29-1
j_gene: TRBJ2-2
abundance: few
CDR3aa: CSVYKTLTGELFF
CDR3nt: TGCAGCGTTTATAAGACTCTCACCGGGGAGCTGTTTTTT